In this sample, the clone carrying this TCR beta chain turned up many times. Antigen specificity is unknown. This sample was taken from a study of regulatory T cells in long-lasting Graves disease. Arm-PCR of CDR3 regions and iRepertoire HTBI primers were the basis on which TCR beta libraries were built. TCRdb independently ran MiXCR on the multiplex PCR reads; one entry per CDR3 protein. The sample yields 200,000 to 250,000 distinct CDR3 sequences, around 19% seen once. Indicated time point: newly diagnosed GD, antithyroid drugs for less than 3 months. Scientists built the TCR library using RNA that was extracted from PBMCs. Study-wide results and limits: Newly diagnosed patients had higher TCR diversity than persistent Graves' patients did.

The ends lost 4 bases at V and 7 bases at J; junction bases unmatched: 8. The germline V gene has CDR1 SEHNR and CDR2 FQNEAQ (reference sequence). The CDR3 is 15 amino acids. This clonotype was sampled from a female donor with Graves disease. J is TRBJ2-1 and V is TRBV7-9; 9 nucleotides align to TRBD2. Material: peripheral blood mononuclear cells (PBMCs), obtained at new diagnosis, from a patient treated with antithyroid drugs. The CDR3 nucleotides read TGTGCCAGCAGCTCGCTTTGGCTAGCGGGGAATGAGCAGTTCTTC. Its protein product is CASSSLWLAGNEQFF.